The present T cell receptor (beta chain) was sequenced within a study of blood T cell repertoires in COVID-19. At the level of the study: The United States, Italy and Spain supplied acute and convalescent COVID-19 samples.

Per germline, CDR1 MDHEN and CDR2 SYDVKM. Trimming took 2 bases from V and 13 from J, leaving 12 bases between them. The CDR3 runs 12 residues. In the authors' methods: Reference gene primer amplification in the assay estimated nucleated cell counts. The data were produced by immunoSEQ multiplex PCR, yet TCRdb's version contains in-frame clones alone and is incomplete. V and J calls and clone size follow that table, whereas D and trimming were derived from the DNA. The data hold about 100,000 clones, with 70% to 90% observed a single time. In its sample, this clone was seen a few times. This TCR derives from a woman aged 55-69 years with acute or convalescent COVID-19. The sample was peripheral blood. The genes are TRBV28 and TRBJ2-1, with D tentatively TRBD2 (6 bases). As DNA, the CDR3 is TGTGCCAGCAGTTTAAACGCGGGATTTCAGTTCTTC. Residues: CASSLNAGFQFF.